The clone carrying this T cell receptor (beta chain) was seen only a few times. V was shortened by 0 bases and J by 4 bases, with 16 bases between the two germline ends. Per the germline V gene, CDR1 is SGHTA and CDR2 is FQGTGA. The CDR3 has 16 amino acids. This sample was included in a study of T-cell memory formation after mild COVID-19. The 5'RACE method, run with constant-segment primers, produced TCR alpha and TCR beta cDNA libraries (carrying sample barcodes and UMIs). MiXCR was run by TCRdb on the 5' RACE reads, yielding one entry per CDR3 protein. The repertoire holds 300,000 to 350,000 distinct CDR3 sequences, with approximately 14% as singletons.

The chain employs TRBV7-3 and TRBJ2-7; unclear D gene. This clonotype was sampled from a young man who had mild COVID-19 (a few samples of this study predate the infection). Cell type and time point are not known. Sequenced: PBMCs or a T cell subset sorted from them (not recorded which). The CDR3 sequence is CASSLTTFGSRYEQYV. The CDR3 DNA follows: TGTGCCAGCAGCTTAACCACCTTCGGCTCAAGGTACGAGCAGTACGTC.